A single sample is the source of the 6 T cell receptor beta chains below, sequenced in a study of cytomegalovirus exposure and HLA in healthy donors (dated by TCRdb to 2015 to 2018). Library creation used the immunoSEQ multiplex PCR assay. This is the immuneACCESS table as TCRdb keeps it, with only in-frame sequences that have V and J called. A part of the clones is gone; compared with another copy, unresolved V genes explain less than half, and the rest is unexplained. The sample has about 49,000 clones on record, 92% of them singletons. 1.4% of the sample goes to the ten largest clones. Sample: PBMCs. All receptors come from a man in his late teens or twenties in good health and CMV-seronegative.

This chain joins TRBV6-1 and TRBJ2-7, with D possibly TRBD2 on 6 matching bases. CDR1 is MNHNS and CDR2 is SASEGT in the germline V gene. V was pared by 0 bases and J by 2 bases, with 14 bases between. The CDR3 is 16 amino acids. For the CDR3, the DNA is TGTGCCAGCAGTGAAGCAGAAAGCGGGTACGCCTACGAGCAGTACTTC. Protein sequence: CASSEAESGYAYEQYF.

The chain combines TRBV11-3 with TRBJ2-2, with D possibly being TRBD1 (5 bases). The CDR3 consists of 14 residues. Germline assignment: CDR1 SGHNT and CDR2 YENEEA. V lost 1 base to trimming and J lost 5 bases, with 8 bases between them. CDR3: CASSLGGETGELFF. In DNA, the CDR3 is TGTGCCAGCAGCTTAGGGGGCGAGACCGGGGAGCTGTTTTTT.

The V gene is TRBV29-1, the J gene TRBJ1-1, with 7 bases that match TRBD1. The CDR3 loop spans 13 amino acids. Germline loops: CDR1 SQVTM, CDR2 ANQGSEA. The J segment lost 1 base and the V segment lost 6 bases, leaving 5 bases of the junction unmatched. CDR3 loop: CSVQGQPNTEAFF. The CDR3 DNA is TGCAGCGTGCAGGGACAGCCGAACACTGAAGCTTTCTTT.

This clone turned up a few times. V is TRBV7-2 and J is TRBJ1-1, with unresolved D. Trimming removed 5 bases from V and 7 bases from J, with 11 bases in between. The length of the CDR3 is 12 residues. Looked up from germline, CDR1 is SGHTA and CDR2 is FQGNSA. The CDR3 region is CASSHQGSEAFF. CDR3 bases: TGTGCCAGCAGCCACCAAGGGAGTGAAGCTTTCTTT. The full variable domain, completed using reference TRBV7-2 and TRBJ1-1, is GAGVSQSPSNKVTEKGKDVELRCDPISGHTALYWYRQSLGQGLEFLIYFQGNSAPDKSGLPSDRFSAERTGGSVSTLTIQRTQQEDSAVYLCASSHQGSEAFFGQGTRLTVV.

The chain recombines TRBV19 with TRBJ2-3; weak D call: TRBD2 (5 bases). The germline CDR1 and CDR2 sequences are LNHDA and SQIVND (reference sequence). V lost 4 bases, J lost 0 bases, and 14 bases lay in between. There are 16 residues in the CDR3. The CDR3 bases are TGTGCCAGTAGTAAGTCAGAGGGATGGAGCACAGATACGCAGTATTTT. Translated, it gives CASSKSEGWSTDTQYF.

The chain joins TRBV9 to TRBJ1-3; D perhaps matches TRBD1 (5 bases). The V and J ends lost 0 bases and 3 bases respectively, with 10 bases between them. Germline CDR1 reads SGDLS; CDR2 reads YYNGEE. The CDR3 covers 15 residues. This chain's CDR3 is CASSVGSGNGNTIYF. The DNA for the CDR3 is TGTGCCAGCAGCGTAGGGTCAGGGAATGGAAACACCATATATTTT.